This record looks at one T cell receptor (beta chain) sequence and its context. The CDR3 runs 17 residues. Combining a sample-barcoded 5' primer with a J-beta primer mix, a second PCR ran for 7 to 11 cycles. TCRdb re-called the 5' RACE reads with MiXCR, one entry per CDR3 protein. The sample contains about 1,400,000 distinct CDR3 sequences, roughly 40% of which appear only once. This specimen comes from a study of blood T cells in healthy people across ages. Peripheral blood was drawn, about 10 milliliters per donor. The authors extracted at least 5 micrograms of total RNA per sample. The source material was blood. The sequence came from a woman aged 18-29 years in good health. The genes are TRBV21-1 and TRBJ2-3; the listed D gene, TRBD1, was not tested against the DNA. TRBV21-1 constitutes a pseudogene. This chain's CDR3 is CASSQNGRGQITDTQYF. CDR3 sequence (DNA): TGTGCCAGCAGCCAAAATGGACGGGGACAGATCACAGATACGCAGTATTTT.